This is a list of T cell receptor beta chains from one sample in a study of T cells in Graves' hyperthyroidism and ophthalmopathy. TCRdb used MiXCR to reprocess the multiplex PCR reads, holding one entry per CDR3 protein. The sample gives about 700,000 distinct CDR3 sequences, around 15% of which show up once; more than 8.5% is in the top ten. Sequenced input: blood. These receptors originate from a young woman with Graves' hyperthyroidism. Each CDR3 is given with its conserved first and last residue. D genes are given only for firm matches. Clone size is given for some rows only: seen once, a few or many times, or a class if the clone is expanded.

D gene,J gene,V gene,clone size,CDR3 DNA,CDR3 protein
-,TRBJ1-1,TRBV18,many,TGTGCCAGCTCATCTCAGTCGGAGGGCTTTTCGGGTGAAGCTTTCTTT,CASSSQSEGFSGEAFF
-,TRBJ2-1,TRBV11-1,-,TGTGCCAGCAGCTTAGGGCCATCTGACCACAATGAGCAGTTCTTC,CASSLGPSDHNEQFF
TRBD1,TRBJ2-6,TRBV7-2,-,TGTGCCAGCAGCCCGAGGACAGGGACGTTCTCTGGGGCCAACGTCCTGACTTTC,CASSPRTGTFSGANVLTF
TRBD1,TRBJ1-1,TRBV6-2/TRBV6-3,-,TGTGCCAGCAGACCGACAGGGTCTTTGACTGAAGCTTTCTTT,CASRPTGSLTEAFF
-,TRBJ2-1,TRBV6-1,few,TGTGCCGCTGGGGGGTCCTACAATGAGCAGTTCTTC,CAAGGSYNEQFF
TRBD2,TRBJ2-7,TRBV7-8,few,TGTGCCAGCAGCTTAGCAGCGGGAGGGGCCTACGAGCAGTACTTC,CASSLAAGGAYEQYF
-,TRBJ1-5,TRBV28,many,TGTGCCAGCAGTTTATACTCCAATCAGCCCCAGCATTTT,CASSLYSNQPQHF
TRBD2,TRBJ2-1,TRBV2,-,TGTGCCAGCACCGGACTAGCGGGATCCTACAATGAGCAGTTCTTC,CASTGLAGSYNEQFF
-,TRBJ1-1,TRBV12-3/TRBV12-4,few,TGTGCCAGCAGGACAGCCCTGAACACTGAAGCTTTCTTT,CASRTALNTEAFF
-,TRBJ2-5,TRBV7-9,few,TGTGCCAGCAGCTTAGCTACGCCGGACAGCGAGACCCAGTACTTC,CASSLATPDSETQYF
-,TRBJ2-7,TRBV7-2,few,TGTGCCAGCAGCGCCAGGGACATCCACGAGCAGTACTTC,CASSARDIHEQYF
TRBD2,TRBJ2-3,TRBV7-6,-,TGTGCCAGCAGCTTAGTGGCTAGCGGAGACACAGATACGCAGTATTTT,CASSLVASGDTDTQYF
-,TRBJ1-2,TRBV18,once,TGTGCCAGCTTCTCGGACATCTCCGGCTACACCTTC,CASFSDISGYTF
-,TRBJ1-2,TRBV2,many,TGTGCCAGCAGTGAAGTTTCCGGAGCCTATGGCTACACCTTC,CASSEVSGAYGYTF
TRBD2,TRBJ2-7,TRBV14,once,TGTGCCAGCAGCCGGACTGCGGGAGGGCCTGGCTCCTACGAGCAGTACTTC,CASSRTAGGPGSYEQYF
-,TRBJ2-3,TRBV10-3,-,TGTGCCATCAGTGAGTCGATTGGGACGGATGTCACAGATACGCAGTATTTT,CAISESIGTDVTDTQYF
-,TRBJ2-3,TRBV7-9,few,TGTGCCAGCAGCCGTACATTCAGCGGCCTCACAGATACGCAGTATTTT,CASSRTFSGLTDTQYF
-,TRBJ2-1,TRBV5-4,once,TGTGCCAGCAGTTTGGCAGGGGGGAAGATTAATGAGCAGCTCTTC,CASSLAGGKINEQLF
-,TRBJ2-2,TRBV3-1,many,TGTGCCAGCAGAACCCGGGACACTTACACCGGGGAGCTGTTTTTT,CASRTRDTYTGELFF
TRBD1,TRBJ1-1,TRBV3-1,many,TGTGCCAGCAGCCAAGGCGACAGGGTCAGGTACACTGAAGCTTTCTTT,CASSQGDRVRYTEAFF
-,TRBJ2-6,TRBV7-9,few,TGTGCCAGCGTGCTGGGGGCGATTGGGGCCAACGTCCTGACTTTC,CASVLGAIGANVLTF
-,TRBJ1-5,TRBV6-2/TRBV6-3,-,TGTGCCACTTCGGACGGATTTACCCAGCCCCAGCATTTT,CATSDGFTQPQHF
-,TRBJ2-3,TRBV6-2/TRBV6-3,-,TGTGCCAGCAGTCGAGGGGACAGCACAGATACGCAGTATTTT,CASSRGDSTDTQYF
-,TRBJ1-6,TRBV9,few,TGTGCCAGCAGCCCAGTCCCGGCACGGTCACCCCTCCACTTT,CASSPVPARSPLHF
TRBD1,TRBJ1-4,TRBV20-1,few,TGCAGTGCTCCTGGGACAGGGGGTGAAAAACTGTTTTTT,CSAPGTGGEKLFF
-,TRBJ1-5,TRBV4-2,few,TGTGCCAGCAGCCAACACGACTATCAGCCCCAGCATTTT,CASSQHDYQPQHF
-,TRBJ2-7,TRBV7-9,-,TGTGCCAGCAGCTCTCGACAGGTCCCCTACGAGCAGTACTTC,CASSSRQVPYEQYF
TRBD2,TRBJ2-7,TRBV7-8,many,TGTGCTAGCGGGAGGGCCTACGAGCAGTACTTC,CASGRAYEQYF
TRBD1,TRBJ1-2,TRBV18,few,TGTGCCAGCTCACCACCGAACTCCGGGGTATCAGGGGGTATCTATGGCTACACCTTC,CASSPPNSGVSGGIYGYTF
-,TRBJ1-5,TRBV12-3/TRBV12-4,many,TGTGCCAGCAGTAGTCGGGACCATCCATATCAGCCCCAGCATTTT,CASSSRDHPYQPQHF
TRBD2,TRBJ2-7,TRBV20-1,many,TGCAGTGCTAGAGATCTTTTCGACGCTAGCGGGAGGGCCGGTTACGAGCAGTACTTC,CSARDLFDASGRAGYEQYF
TRBD1,TRBJ2-7,TRBV27,few,TGTGCCAGCAGTTCCGGGGGACAGGAGTATTCCTACGAGCAGTACTTC,CASSSGGQEYSYEQYF
-,TRBJ1-2,TRBV6-6,many,TGTGCCAGCAGTTACTTACAGGGAATCGGCTATGGCTACACCTTC,CASSYLQGIGYGYTF
-,TRBJ1-1,TRBV30,-,TGTGCCTGGAGGACAGTGACTTGGGGGACTGAAGCTTTCTTT,CAWRTVTWGTEAFF
-,TRBJ1-1,TRBV20-1,many,TGCAGTGCTAGAACAGCGAACACTGAAGCTTTCTTT,CSARTANTEAFF
TRBD1,TRBJ2-2,TRBV24-1,few,TGTGCCACCAGTTATCCCTCGGGCAGGGGGAAGACCGGGGAGCTGTTTTTT,CATSYPSGRGKTGELFF
-,TRBJ2-7,TRBV28,many,TGTGCCAGCAGTTTTTATTCGGGCAACGAGCAGTACTTC,CASSFYSGNEQYF
TRBD2,TRBJ2-1,TRBV28,-,TGTGCCAGCAGGAATTCCGGGACTAGCGGTAACAATGAGCAGTTCTTC,CASRNSGTSGNNEQFF
-,TRBJ2-7,TRBV4-1,once,TGCGCCAGCAGCCAAGACCTAGGACTGGAGGGCTACGAGCAGTACTTC,CASSQDLGLEGYEQYF
-,TRBJ2-2,TRBV29-1,once,TGCAGCGTTGGGACAACTAACACCGGGGAGCTGTTTTTT,CSVGTTNTGELFF
-,TRBJ2-7,TRBV27,-,TGTGCCAGCATCAGGGGAACCACCTACGAGCAGTACTTC,CASIRGTTYEQYF
TRBD2,TRBJ2-1,TRBV19,-,TGTGCCAGTAGATATAGACAAGGCGGGAGGGCCTACAATGAGCAGTTCTTC,CASRYRQGGRAYNEQFF
-,TRBJ2-1,TRBV6-2/TRBV6-3,many,TGTGCCAGCAAGGGGGGTTGGATTCGGCAGGGAAACAATGAGCAGTTCTTC,CASKGGWIRQGNNEQFF
-,TRBJ2-6,TRBV12-3/TRBV12-4,many,TGTGCCAGCAGGGCTATGGGGGCTGGGGCCAACGTCCTGACTTTC,CASRAMGAGANVLTF
-,TRBJ2-7,TRBV7-8,many,TGTGCCAGCAGCCCCCGCCCCGGGAGCACCAACTACGAGCAGTACTTC,CASSPRPGSTNYEQYF
-,TRBJ1-1,TRBV7-8,many,TGTGCCAGCAGCCGCAGTGCGTTGACTGAAGCCTTCTTT,CASSRSALTEAFF
-,TRBJ2-2,TRBV18,few,TGTGCCAGCTCACCACGAGTGAACACCGGGGAGCTGTTTTTT,CASSPRVNTGELFF
-,TRBJ1-1,TRBV3-1,many,TGTGCCAGCAGCCAAGGCCCGTTCTCTTCACCTTGGGGCACTGAAGCTTTCTTT,CASSQGPFSSPWGTEAFF
-,TRBJ1-2,TRBV20-1,-,TGCAGTGCTACTATTTCCTCCTATGGCTACACCTTC,CSATISSYGYTF
-,TRBJ1-4,TRBV12-3/TRBV12-4,few,TGTGCCCCCAGGGGCAGGACCTCTAATGAAAAACTGTTTTTT,CAPRGRTSNEKLFF
-,TRBJ2-1,TRBV14,-,TGTGCCAGCAGCCAACTGGGGGCGGCCTACAATGAGCAGTTCTTC,CASSQLGAAYNEQFF
-,TRBJ2-5,TRBV28,many,TGTGCCAGCAGTTTATGGAGTGAGACCCAGTACTTC,CASSLWSETQYF
TRBD2,TRBJ2-5,TRBV5-4,-,TGTGCCAGCAGCTTGGCACTAGCGGGAGCTGAGACCCAGTACTTC,CASSLALAGAETQYF
-,TRBJ2-7,TRBV27,few,TGTGCCAGCAGTTCTTTCACGGACTCCTACGAGCAGTACTTC,CASSSFTDSYEQYF